These 11 T cell receptor beta chains share one sample of origin, sequenced in a study of blood T cell repertoires in COVID-19. Clones were read by immunoSEQ multiplex PCR, and TCRdb kept only the in-frame ones, dropping some. The sample includes over 400,000 clones, roughly nine tenths of them seen just once. The sequenced sample was peripheral blood. The receptors here all came from a woman in her forties or fifties with COVID-19, enrolled during active disease.

The gene calls are TRBV25-1 and TRBJ1-6; D ambiguous. The germline V gene encodes CDR1 MGHDK and CDR2 SYGVNS. The CDR3 sequence is 13 residues long. V lost 6 bases to trimming and J lost 4 bases, with 7 bases between them. CDR3 in amino acids: CASRSGYNSPLHF. For the CDR3, the DNA is TGTGCCAGCAGGTCCGGTTATAATTCACCCCTCCACTTT.

The chain recombines TRBV5-6 with TRBJ1-2, with 7 bases aligning to TRBD1. Germline loops: CDR1 SGHDT, CDR2 YYEEEE. The CDR3 runs 14 residues. J was trimmed by 2 bases and V by 3 bases; bases with no gene match: 4. DNA for the CDR3: TGTGCCAGCAGCTGGGGACAGATAAACTATGGCTACACCTTC. Protein: CASSWGQINYGYTF. The full variable domain, in which reference TRBV5-6 and TRBJ1-2 provide the parts outside the CDR3, is DAGVTQSPTHLIKTRGQQVTLRCSPKSGHDTVSWYQQALGQGPQFIFQYYEEEERQRGNFPDRFSGHQFPNYSSELNVNALLLGDSALYLCASSWGQINYGYTFGSGTRLTVV.

The rearrangement uses TRBV7-3 and TRBJ2-3; 9 bases agree with TRBD2. The CDR3 runs to 16 residues. Per germline, CDR1 SGHTA and CDR2 FQGTGA. V was clipped by 5 bases and J by 10 bases; unmatched bases: 16. CDR3 amino acids: CASSPGGGGARHAQYF. CDR3 bases: TGTGCCAGCAGCCCCGGTGGCGGGGGGGCCCGACATGCGCAGTATTTT.

V and J are TRBV6-5 and TRBJ1-2; D is ambiguous. V gave up 6 bases and J gave up 8 bases, with 19 bases separating them. Germline CDR1 is MNHEY and CDR2 is SVGAGI. The CDR3 totals 14 residues. CDR3 residues: CASSPDNNVRGYTF. CDR3 DNA sequence: TGTGCCAGCAGCCCCGACAACAATGTCCGAGGCTACACCTTC.

This clone has only one observation. The rearrangement joins TRBV5-1 to TRBJ2-1; 11 nucleotides agree with TRBD2. The CDR3 length is 15 residues. The germline CDR1 and CDR2 sequences are SGHRS and YFSETQ. J gave up 4 bases and V 4 bases, and 4 bases lay outside the gene matches. The CDR3: CASSVSGGEYNEQFF. For the CDR3, the DNA is TGCGCCAGCAGCGTTAGCGGGGGGGAATACAATGAGCAGTTCTTC.

This clone was seen once. The rearrangement joins TRBV9 to TRBJ2-1; D is perhaps TRBD2 (5 bases). Trimming cost V 4 bases and J 0 bases, with 14 bases left between them. This CDR3 spans 16 amino acids. Germline V gene sequence: CDR1 SGDLS, CDR2 YYNGEE. The CDR3 bases are TGTGCCAGCAGCCTCCGCGGGTCTAGCTCCTACAATGAGCAGTTCTTC. Its translation is CASSLRGSSSYNEQFF.

The rearrangement uses TRBV7-7 and TRBJ2-1; 10 positions match TRBD1. Germline CDR1 SSHAT, CDR2 FNYEAQ (reference sequence). Losses at the gene ends were 5 bases for V and 7 bases for J; bases not matched to a gene: 8. CDR3 size: 15 residues. The chain's CDR3 is CASSDGQGGWNEQFF. The CDR3 nucleotides are TGTGCCAGCAGCGATGGACAGGGGGGGTGGAATGAGCAGTTCTTC.

This rearrangement joins TRBV3-1 (or the pseudogene TRBV3-2) to TRBJ2-1, with a weak D call TRBD2 (5 bases). There are 15 residues in the CDR3. Germline values: CDR1 LGHDT, CDR2 YNNKEL (reference sequence). With 2 bases removed from V and 12 bases from J, the gap between germline ends came to 20 bases. The CDR3 loop is CASSQSPSPSITQFF. CDR3 coding DNA: TGTGCCAGCAGCCAATCCCCTAGCCCCTCAATTACGCAGTTCTTC.

Details on this clone: Distinct nucleotide sequences in the sample also encode this CDR3. V is TRBV12-3 or TRBV12-4 and J is TRBJ2-7; D gene unclear. Trimming pared 4 bases from V and 3 bases from J, leaving 4 bases between. The CDR3 length is 11 residues. CDR3 loop: CASSSFYEQYF. The CDR3 DNA is TGTGCCAGCAGTTCGTTCTACGAGCAGTACTTC.

This clone was detected only once. V and J are TRBV27 and TRBJ2-3, with D maybe TRBD2 (6 bases). V was pared by 5 bases and J by 6 bases, with 15 bases between. The CDR3 spans 14 residues. Germline V CDR1 and CDR2: MNHEY, SMNVEV (reference sequence). CDR3: CASSAAEGRDTQYF. CDR3 nucleotides: TGTGCCAGCAGTGCAGCGGAGGGGCGGGATACGCAGTATTTT.

This CDR3 reads CASRPDRMNTEAFF. In DNA, the CDR3 is TGTGCCAGCAGACCGGACAGGATGAACACTGAAGCTTTCTTT. V is TRBV27 and J is TRBJ1-1; TRBD1 matches at 7 bases. There are 14 residues in the CDR3. Per germline, CDR1 MNHEY and CDR2 SMNVEV (reference sequence). Trimming removed 6 bases from V and 0 bases from J; junction bases left unmatched: 4.